Below are 22 T cell receptor beta chains sequenced from a single sample in a study of cytomegalovirus exposure and HLA in healthy donors. Repertoires were generated with immunoSEQ multiplex PCR, while TCRdb's copy carries only in-frame clones and drops some. The table shows roughly 58,000 clones, with 80% to 95% occurring only once. The material sequenced was PBMCs. The source of these receptors is a man aged 18 to 30 in good health and CMV-seronegative.

This chain links TRBV10-3 with TRBJ2-7; 7 positions match TRBD1. Losses at the gene ends were 4 bases for V and 1 base for J; bases not matched to a gene: 4. Germline assignment: CDR1 ENHRY and CDR2 SYGVKD. This CDR3 is built from 14 residues. CDR3 sequence reads: CAISARQGSYEQYF. The CDR3 nucleotides are TGTGCCATCAGTGCTAGACAGGGTTCCTACGAGCAGTACTTC.

Only one count was recorded for this clone. The CDR3 spells CASSETTGGIYEQYF. Here the CDR3 DNA reads TGTGCCAGCAGTGAAACGACAGGGGGCATCTACGAGCAGTACTTC. The chain joins TRBV6-1 to TRBJ2-7; TRBD1 matches 10 bases. The CDR3 contains 15 residues. Germline CDR1 and CDR2: MNHNS and SASEGT. V shed 2 bases and J 3 bases; nucleotides not matched to a gene: 4.

This chain connects TRBV2 to TRBJ2-5; D gene uncertain. Germline CDR1 is SNHLY and CDR2 is FYNNEI. V was shortened by 3 bases and J by 6 bases, with 11 bases between the two germline ends. The CDR3 spans 13 residues. CDR3 DNA: TGTGCCAGCAGTGATTCCGGGTTGAAGACCCAGTACTTC. It specifies CASSDSGLKTQYF. Full variable domain (outside the CDR3, taken from reference TRBV2 and TRBJ2-5): EPEVTQTPSHQVTQMGQEVILRCVPISNHLYFYWYRQILGQKVEFLVSFYNNEISEKSEIFDDQFSVERPDGSNFTLKIRSTKLEDSAMYFCASSDSGLKTQYFGPGTRLLVL.

This clone has only a few counts. V is TRBV7-3 and J is TRBJ2-2; 8 nucleotides match TRBD1. V was pared by 5 bases and J by 3 bases, with 2 bases of the junction left unmatched. The length of the CDR3 is 14 residues. Germline CDR1 is SGHTA and CDR2 is FQGTGA. The CDR3 sequence is CASSATGDTGELFF. The CDR3 nucleotides read TGTGCCAGCAGCGCGACAGGGGACACCGGGGAGCTGTTTTTT. Variable domain in full (rest from reference TRBV7-3 and TRBJ2-2): GAGVSQTPSNKVTEKGKYVELRCDPISGHTALYWYRQSLGQGPEFLIYFQGTGAADDSGLPNDRFFAVRPEGSVSTLKIQRTERGDSAVYLCASSATGDTGELFFGEGSRLTVL.

The rearrangement links TRBV19 to TRBJ2-7; 7 nucleotides align to TRBD1. Trimming took 11 bases from V and 2 from J; bases not matched to a gene: 9. The length of the CDR3 is 13 residues. In germline, CDR1 is LNHDA, CDR2 SQIVND (reference sequence). The CDR3 sequence is CACSRDRAYEQYF. For the CDR3, the DNA is TGTGCCTGTTCTCGGGACAGAGCCTACGAGCAGTACTTC.

The rearrangement joins TRBV4-2 to TRBJ1-2; D may be TRBD1 (5 bases). This CDR3 is built from 13 residues. Deletions cut 0 bases from V and 11 bases from J, with 13 bases between. Germline loops: CDR1 LGHNA, CDR2 YNFKEQ. This CDR3 reads CASSQDWGEAYTF. The CDR3 region has the DNA TGTGCCAGCAGCCAAGATTGGGGCGAAGCATACACCTTC.

The chain combines TRBV25-1 with TRBJ2-2; 11 positions match TRBD2. CDR3 length equals 14 residues. CDR1 and CDR2 (germline): MGHDK, SYGVNS. Losses at the gene ends were 6 bases for V and 4 bases for J; bases not matched to a gene: 1. CDR3 protein: CASRTSGITGELFF. The CDR3 region has the DNA TGTGCCAGCAGGACTAGCGGGATCACCGGGGAGCTGTTTTTT.

CDR3 sequence (DNA): TGTGCCAGCAGGATAGCGGGAGGACAAGAGACCCAGTACTTC. Translating gives CASRIAGGQETQYF. The chain uses TRBV6-6 and TRBJ2-5, with 10 bases matching TRBD2. Trimming took 6 bases from V and 2 from J; bases not matched to a gene: 3. There are 14 residues in the CDR3. Germline V gene sequence: CDR1 MNHNY, CDR2 SVGAGI (reference sequence).

The rearrangement uses TRBV7-8 and TRBJ1-2; weak D call: TRBD1 (5 bases). Trimming left V 3 bases short and J 4 bases short, with 9 bases between. From germline, CDR1 is SGHVS and CDR2 FQNEAQ. This CDR3 region has 13 residues. The CDR3 DNA reads TGTGCCAGCAGCTTTGCGGGGCCCTATGGCTACACCTTC. It encodes CASSFAGPYGYTF.

CDR3 nucleotides: TGTGCCAGCAGCTCCCGACTAGCGGGAGGGCGAGATACGCAGTATTTT. Translating it yields CASSSRLAGGRDTQYF. The rearrangement uses TRBV11-2 and TRBJ2-3, with 14 nucleotides matching TRBD2. Germline V gene sequence: CDR1 SGHAT, CDR2 FQNNGV. The CDR3 totals 16 residues. The V segment lost 4 bases and the J segment 5 bases; nucleotides outside the gene matches: 5.

A few counts support this clone. The same CDR3 is also encoded by other DNA sequences in this sample. This chain connects TRBV10-2 to TRBJ2-1, with 8 bases aligning to TRBD2. V trimming: 6 bases; J trimming: 1 base; junction bases outside the gene matches: 5. This CDR3 has 15 residues. The germline gives CDR1 WSHSY, CDR2 SAAADI. The CDR3 region is CASSSGSRSYNEQFF. The CDR3 DNA reads TGCGCCAGCAGCAGCGGGAGTCGGTCCTACAATGAGCAGTTCTTC.

This rearrangement joins TRBV18 to TRBJ2-6; TRBD1 matches at 7 bases. CDR1 is KGHSH and CDR2 is LQKENI in the germline V gene. The CDR3 runs 15 residues. After removal of 3 bases from V and 2 bases from J, the junction contained 1 base not matched to a gene. The CDR3 here is CASSPDRAGANVLTF. The CDR3 DNA reads TGTGCCAGCTCACCCGACAGGGCTGGGGCCAACGTCCTGACTTTC.

This chain joins TRBV30 and TRBJ1-4; D may be TRBD1 (6 bases). The CDR3 spans 15 residues. Germline-derived CDR1 and CDR2 are GTSNPN and SVGIG (reference sequence). Trimming cost V 0 bases and J 5 bases, with 13 bases left between them. The CDR3 nucleotides are TGTGCCTGGAGTGTACGGGGGGGCGTAAATGAAAAACTGTTTTTT. Residues: CAWSVRGGVNEKLFF.

This clone was seen just once. The V and J genes are TRBV11-2 and TRBJ1-5; 9 nucleotides line up with TRBD1. The CDR3 is made up of 14 amino acids. CDR1 and CDR2 (germline): SGHAT, FQNNGV. Unmatched junction bases numbered 5, after V lost 5 bases and J lost 6 bases. CDR3 DNA sequence: TGTGCCAGCAGCCCGGGACAGGGAGGTCAGCCCCAGCATTTT. Its protein product is CASSPGQGGQPQHF.

The count of this clone is one. The rearrangement links TRBV5-5 to TRBJ2-1; 8 bases fit TRBD2. This CDR3 comprises 13 residues. Germline trimming cut 2 bases from V and 6 bases from J; bases unmatched to any gene: 1. Germline CDR1 is SGHKS and CDR2 is YYEKEE (reference sequence). In DNA form, the CDR3 reads TGTGCCAGCAGCTTTAGCGGGATCAATGAGCAGTTCTTC. Its translation is CASSFSGINEQFF.

The J gene is TRBJ2-1, the V gene TRBV28; tentative D call: TRBD2 (7 bases). The CDR3 contains 16 residues. Germline V lookup: CDR1 MDHEN, CDR2 SYDVKM. Trimming pared 1 base from V and 2 bases from J, leaving 12 bases between. CDR3 region: CASSLFGEGAYNEQFF. The CDR3 DNA is TGTGCCAGCAGTTTATTTGGGGAGGGGGCCTACAATGAGCAGTTCTTC.

The chain employs TRBV9 and TRBJ2-7; TRBD2 aligns across 15 bases. With V trimmed by 4 bases and J by 1 base, 6 bases remained unmatched. The CDR3 covers 17 residues. Germline lookup yields CDR1 SGDLS and CDR2 YYNGEE. The CDR3 DNA sequence: TGTGCCAGCAGCCCAGGACTAGCGGGAGGGCTTTCCTACGAGCAGTACTTC. This sequence encodes CASSPGLAGGLSYEQYF. Variable domain in full (rest from reference TRBV9 and TRBJ2-7): DSGVTQTPKHLITATGQRVTLRCSPRSGDLSVYWYQQSLDQGLQFLIQYYNGEERAKGNILERFSAQQFPDLHSELNLSSLELGDSALYFCASSPGLAGGLSYEQYFGPGTRLTVT.

V gene TRBV6-5 combines with J gene TRBJ1-1; D not resolved. Trimming left V 5 bases short and J 1 base short, with 11 bases between. From germline, CDR1 is MNHEY and CDR2 SVGAGI. The CDR3 has 14 amino acids. CDR3 loop: CASSPQTGNTEAFF. As DNA, the CDR3 is TGTGCCAGCAGTCCCCAGACTGGGAACACTGAAGCTTTCTTT.

This clone appeared a single time. This chain connects TRBV7-2 to TRBJ2-2, with 8 bases aligning to TRBD2. Trimming removed 7 bases from V and 7 bases from J; junction bases left unmatched: 17. This CDR3 comprises 17 residues. Germline loops: CDR1 SGHTA, CDR2 FQGNSA. The DNA for the CDR3 is TGTGCCAGCACCCCGCTTAGGACTAGCCGGGAGTACGGGGAGCTGTTTTTT. Encoded protein: CASTPLRTSREYGELFF.

The V call is TRBV5-5, the J call TRBJ2-5; 10 nucleotides line up with TRBD2. Germline trimming cut 0 bases from V and 5 bases from J; bases unmatched to any gene: 16. The germline V gene has CDR1 SGHKS and CDR2 YYEKEE (reference sequence). The CDR3 sequence is 19 residues long. CDR3: CASSLGRVSSGSLEETQYF. In DNA, the CDR3 is TGTGCCAGCAGCTTGGGGCGCGTCTCTAGCGGGAGCCTTGAGGAGACCCAGTACTTC.

This clone has a single count. The chain combines TRBV5-1 with TRBJ2-1, with 8 bases identical to TRBD2. The germline gives CDR1 SGHRS, CDR2 YFSETQ. This CDR3 comprises 15 residues. Germline trimming cut 0 bases from V and 3 bases from J; bases unmatched to any gene: 2. In DNA, the CDR3 is TGCGCCAGCAGCTTGGGCAGCGGGAGCTACAATGAGCAGTTCTTC. This codes for CASSLGSGSYNEQFF. Using reference TRBV5-1 and TRBJ2-1 for the parts outside the CDR3, the full variable domain is KAGVTQTPRYLIKTRGQQVTLSCSPISGHRSVSWYQQTPGQGLQFLFEYFSETQRNKGNFPGRFSGRQFSNSRSEMNVSTLELGDSALYLCASSLGSGSYNEQFFGPGTRLTVL.

The rearrangement links TRBV28 to TRBJ2-6; the D gene is possibly TRBD1 (5 bases). There are 20 residues in the CDR3. Between the trimmed V and J ends, which lost 3 bases and 0 bases, there was a span of 21 bases. The germline V gene has CDR1 MDHEN and CDR2 SYDVKM. CDR3 protein: CASSFSRARRGHSGANVLTF. The CDR3 DNA reads TGTGCCAGCAGTTTCAGTCGGGCTAGAAGGGGCCACTCTGGGGCCAACGTCCTGACTTTC.